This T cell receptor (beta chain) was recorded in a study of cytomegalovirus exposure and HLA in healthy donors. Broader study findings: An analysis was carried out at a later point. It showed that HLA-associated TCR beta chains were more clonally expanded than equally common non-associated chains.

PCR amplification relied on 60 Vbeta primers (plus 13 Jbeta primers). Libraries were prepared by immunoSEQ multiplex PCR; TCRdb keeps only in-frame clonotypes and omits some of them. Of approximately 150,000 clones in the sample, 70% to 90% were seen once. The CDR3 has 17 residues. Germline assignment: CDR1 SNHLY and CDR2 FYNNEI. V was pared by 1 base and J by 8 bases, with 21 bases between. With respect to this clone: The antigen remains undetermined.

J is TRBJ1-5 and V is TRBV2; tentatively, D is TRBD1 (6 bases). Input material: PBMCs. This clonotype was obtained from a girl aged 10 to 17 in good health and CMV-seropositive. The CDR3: CASSEGRNRVRFKPQHF. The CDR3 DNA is TGTGCCAGCAGTGAAGGCCGGAACAGGGTCCGGTTTAAGCCCCAGCATTTT.